One sample yielded the 3 T cell receptor beta chains listed below, sequenced in a study of PD-L1 blockade in urothelial cancer. Repertoires were generated with immunoSEQ multiplex PCR, while TCRdb's copy carries only in-frame clones and drops some. The sample carries 120,000 or so clones, more than 70% recorded once. Time point indicated: peripheral blood 6 weeks after treatment start. The starting material was PBMCs, obtained around atezolizumab (anti-PD-L1) treatment. Receptor source: a man aged 45-65 years with urothelial cancer.

This clone was picked up one time. The genes are TRBV7-2 and TRBJ1-2; D possibly corresponds to TRBD1 (6 bases). V lost 4 bases and J 1 base, leaving 13 bases between the germline ends. This CDR3 contains 15 residues. Germline lookup yields CDR1 SGHTA and CDR2 FQGNSA. The CDR3 protein is CASSSTGWNNYGYTF. The CDR3 nucleotides are TGTGCCAGCAGCTCCACAGGGTGGAATAACTATGGCTACACCTTC. The full variable domain, with the rest looked up from reference TRBV7-2 and TRBJ1-2, is GAGVSQSPSNKVTEKGKDVELRCDPISGHTALYWYRQSLGQGLEFLIYFQGNSAPDKSGLPSDRFSAERTGGSVSTLTIQRTQQEDSAVYLCASSSTGWNNYGYTFGSGTRLTVV.

The chain joins TRBV27 to TRBJ1-5; D is perhaps TRBD1 (5 bases). The CDR3 runs 16 residues. Germline loops: CDR1 MNHEY, CDR2 SMNVEV (reference sequence). The V end lost 1 base, the J end lost 3 bases, and 13 bases lay between the germline ends. In nucleotides, the CDR3 is TGTGCCAGCAGTTTATTTGGCAGGGCTACCAATCAGCCCCAGCATTTT. Amino acids: CASSLFGRATNQPQHF.

The chain links TRBV18 to TRBJ2-1, with 7 bases identical to TRBD2. V trimming: 4 bases; J trimming: 5 bases; junction bases outside the gene matches: 14. Germline CDR1 and CDR2: KGHSH and LQKENI. This CDR3 comprises 17 residues. As DNA, the CDR3 is TGTGCCAGCTCACGATCCGATCCGGGACTATCCCACAATGAGCAGTTCTTC. Its protein product is CASSRSDPGLSHNEQFF.